A single sample gave rise to the 5 T cell receptor beta chains below, sequenced in a study of Graves' ophthalmopathy and Graves' hyperthyroidism. Amplification of TCR beta CDR3 regions used RNA transcripts. A first-round RT-PCR used HTBI primers, followed by a second-round multiplex PCR. TCRdb called the multiplex PCR reads again in MiXCR, with one record for every CDR3 protein. The sample consists of 300,000 to 500,000 distinct CDR3 sequences, 15% to 19% of them appearing once. The sequenced sample consisted of peripheral blood. These receptors came from a woman younger than 30 with stable Graves' hyperthyroidism.

In its sample, this clonotype was seen many times. The chain uses TRBV4-1 and TRBJ1-1; TRBD1 is a possible D gene (5 bases). Germline lookup yields CDR1 MGHRA and CDR2 YSYEKL. V was shortened by 4 bases and J by 5 bases, with 14 bases between the two germline ends. This CDR3 contains 14 residues. The CDR3 is CASSRGGPTTEAFF. CDR3 DNA: TGCGCCAGCAGCCGGGGGGGACCGACGACTGAAGCTTTCTTT.

This clonotype was counted many times. The rearrangement joins TRBV12-3 or TRBV12-4 to TRBJ2-5, with 8 bases aligning to TRBD2. The trim removed 6 bases at V and 4 bases at J, leaving 10 bases unmatched. CDR3 size: 15 residues. Here the CDR3 reads CASSPGGGPRETQYF. The CDR3 coding sequence is TGTGCCAGCAGCCCCGGGGGGGGGCCACGAGAGACCCAGTACTTC.

This clonotype was counted only a few times. The chain uses TRBV11-3 and TRBJ2-7; D remains unclear. From germline, CDR1 is SGHNT and CDR2 YENEEA. V lost 8 bases, J lost 3 bases, and 17 bases lay in between. The CDR3 covers 14 residues. CDR3 residues: CASALAETFYEQYF. CDR3 in DNA: TGTGCCAGCGCCCTCGCAGAGACTTTCTACGAGCAGTACTTC.

This clonotype has a count of ten or more. V gene TRBV6-4 combines with J gene TRBJ2-2; TRBD1 matches at 9 bases. The germline gives CDR1 MRHNA, CDR2 SNTAGT. Trimming removed 6 bases from V and 4 bases from J; junction bases left unmatched: 12. CDR3 length equals 17 residues. CDR3 in DNA: TGTGCCAGCAGGCCGGGACAGGGAGTGATCGGCACCGGGGAGCTGTTTTTT. It translates to CASRPGQGVIGTGELFF.

Details on this clonotype: As the CDR3 is not closed by the conserved phenylalanine or tryptophan, this likely results from a read error. CDR3 region: CSAWGESQYY. CDR3 nucleotide sequence: TGCAGTGCTTGGGGAGAGTCCCAGTACTAC. The V call is TRBV20-1, the J call TRBJ2-5; tentatively, D is TRBD2 (5 bases). Germline loops: CDR1 DFQATT, CDR2 SNEGSKA (reference sequence). This CDR3 has 10 amino acids.